One sample yielded the 3 T cell receptor beta chains listed below, sequenced in a study of T cells after yellow fever vaccination (dated by TCRdb to about 2019). The sample's treatment or condition label, decoded: live attenuated yellow fever vaccine strain. The library was prepared using 5' RACE. The sequencer was an Illumina HiSeq 2500. The public reads were quality trimmed at Q25 with fastp and then assembled into clones with MiXCR by TCRdb, keeping productive beta chains. A single entry per CDR3 protein holds the most common genes and DNA from its merged rows. Here the sample has approximately 610,000 distinct CDR3 sequences; about a sixth occur a single time. Of the sample, 17% falls within the top ten clones. Sample: PBMCs, taken 5 days after the first yellow fever vaccination. Receptors originate from a young man who received the YFV17D yellow fever vaccine.

This clonotype was counted a single time. The chain has TRBV4-2 and TRBJ2-7, with TRBD2 matching 9 bases. With V trimmed by 0 bases and J by 3 bases, 6 bases remained unmatched. CDR1 LGHNA and CDR2 YNFKEQ come from the germline V gene. There are 16 residues in the CDR3. The CDR3 spells CASSQEGSGGLYEQYF. The CDR3 DNA sequence: TGTGCCAGCAGCCAAGAGGGTAGCGGGGGTCTCTACGAGCAGTACTTC.

The genes are TRBV4-1 and TRBJ1-3; no reliable D call. Germline loops: CDR1 MGHRA, CDR2 YSYEKL. The CDR3 spans 13 residues. V was cut by 2 bases and J by 7 bases, with 9 bases left in between. The CDR3: CASSQPSRNTIYF. For the CDR3, the DNA is TGCGCCAGCAGCCAACCGTCCCGTAACACCATATATTTT.

The chain carries TRBV29-1 and TRBJ1-2; the D gene is possibly TRBD1 (5 bases). CDR3 length: 13 amino acids. The V gene lost 8 bases and the J gene lost 7 bases, with 20 bases spanning the gap. The germline V gene encodes CDR1 SQVTM and CDR2 ANQGSEA. CDR3 bases: TGCAGCTCATGGAATCCGGGACTCTCTGGCTACACCTTC. Translating gives CSSWNPGLSGYTF.